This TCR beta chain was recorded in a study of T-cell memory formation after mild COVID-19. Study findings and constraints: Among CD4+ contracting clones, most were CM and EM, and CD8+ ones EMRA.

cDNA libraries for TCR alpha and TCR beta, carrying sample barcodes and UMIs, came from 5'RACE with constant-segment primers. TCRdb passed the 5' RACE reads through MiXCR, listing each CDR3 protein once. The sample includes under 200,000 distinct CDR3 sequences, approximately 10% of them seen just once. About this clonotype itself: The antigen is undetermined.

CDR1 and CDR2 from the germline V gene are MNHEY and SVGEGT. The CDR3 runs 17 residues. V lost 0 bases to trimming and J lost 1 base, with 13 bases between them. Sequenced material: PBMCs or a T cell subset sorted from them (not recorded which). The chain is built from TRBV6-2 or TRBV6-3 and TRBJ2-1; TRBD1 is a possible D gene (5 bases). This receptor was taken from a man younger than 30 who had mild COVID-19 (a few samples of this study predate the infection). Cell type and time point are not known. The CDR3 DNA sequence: TGTGCCAGCAGTTACTCGATTGGGGCAGCATCCTACAATGAGCAGTTCTTC. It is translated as CASSYSIGAASYNEQFF.